This T cell receptor beta chain was documented in a study of tumor-infiltrating lymphocytes in primary liver carcinoma. Across the study: The patients included men and women who were aged 30 to 69 years. Sample counts of productive TCRbeta reads spanned roughly 3.5 to 8 million; these counts were similar across tissue types. Whole-study results and caveats: Tumor region pairs showed greater overlap than either tumor-adjacent or tumor-blood pairs did. Tumors carried a top-250-clone fraction significantly exceeding that of blood (p = 0.039).

The V gene lost 5 bases and the J gene lost 15 bases, with 17 bases spanning the gap. This CDR3 has 12 residues. Germline V gene lookup returns CDR1 SEHNR and CDR2 FQNEAQ (reference sequence). Synthesis of TCR beta cDNA was carried out from 500 ng total RNA with a constant-region primer. Employing slightly modified ARM-PCR, three nested multiplex PCR rounds were run, and these gave rise to the TCR beta libraries. The study ran its first two PCR rounds for 9 to 10 cycles each, using TRBV1-TRBV30 forward primers and a C-beta reverse primer. Each CDR3 protein is one row after TCRdb ran MiXCR on the multiplex PCR reads. The sample consists of about 120,000 distinct CDR3 sequences, 55% to 70% of them appearing once. The roughly 20-34 mg bulk tissue piece was not sorted before simultaneous RNA and DNA extraction. Ten or more counts support this clonotype. Its antigen is not identified.

This clonotype was obtained from a woman in her sixties or seventies with primary liver carcinoma and hepatitis B virus infection. Input material: tumor-adjacent normal liver tissue. The rearrangement links TRBV7-9 to TRBJ2-1, with D tentatively TRBD2 (5 bases). The CDR3 nucleotides read TGTGCCAGCAGCCCAGCCGGCCGGAGGTCGTTCTTC. Translated, it gives CASSPAGRRSFF.